This T cell receptor (beta chain) was profiled in a study of regulatory T cells in long-lasting Graves disease (dated by TCRdb to about 2021). The study in broad terms: Newly diagnosed Graves' disease patients had taken antithyroid drugs for less than 3 months. Patients with persistent Graves' disease were compared with patients with newly diagnosed Graves' disease using TCR sequencing and RNA sequencing of peripheral blood. The study was registered as a clinical trial and conducted in China. TCR sequencing covered some 13 persistent and roughly 20 newly diagnosed Graves' disease patients, around 33 samples in total. Beyond this particular receptor, the publication reports: Because the primary lesion, thyroid tissue, could not be accessed, the study looked at peripheral blood alone. The small sample size was acknowledged by the authors as a limitation that may reduce accuracy. Only the TCR beta chain was sequenced and analyzed. Preferential use of TRBV28, TRBJ1-2 and TRBJ2-5 was observed in persistent disease, whereas TRBV20-1 and TRBJ2-1 were favored in newly diagnosed disease. A larger number of public clonotypes was shared among persistent patients (about 2,700) than among newly diagnosed patients (roughly 930). Lower TCR Shannon entropy and fewer highly expanded clones were observed in persistent Graves' disease patients than in newly diagnosed patients, which suggested clonal expansion.

What this sample's time point label stands for: newly diagnosed GD, antithyroid drugs for less than 3 months. For both TCR sequencing and RNA sequencing, RNA was extracted from PBMCs using TRIzol. Graves' disease was diagnosed according to American Thyroid Association guidelines. Patients were recruited from an endocrinology department in Xi'an, China. Each patient gave about 10 milliliters of peripheral blood, collected in an EDTA anticoagulant tube. Ficoll Paque Plus density gradient separation was used to isolate PBMCs, and no further T cell sorting was performed. An Agilent 2100 Bioanalyzer and agarose gel were used to assess RNA quality, and a NanoDrop 2000 was used to measure RNA concentration. Library preparation employed multiplex PCR. These reads were obtained on an Illumina HiSeq 4000. To build TCR beta libraries, CDR3 regions were amplified by Arm-PCR using iRepertoire HTBI primers. PCR products were gel purified before sequencing. From the authors' description of their analysis: Gene usage analysis of CDR3 amino acid clonotypes relied on the roughly 60 TRBV and about 15 TRBJ segments identified across samples. Filtered high-quality paired reads were merged into contigs using COPE and FqMerger. BLAST was used to align contigs to IMGT TRBV, TRBD and TRBJ reference genes, and CDR3 was defined according to IMGT. Highly expanded clones were defined as clonotypes with a frequency above 0.1%. Shannon entropy was used to measure repertoire diversity, and the Gini coefficient was used to measure V-J evenness. Public clonotypes were defined as clonotypes shared by more than one individual. TCRdb cleaned the public reads at Q25 with fastp, built clones with MiXCR and kept in-frame beta chains. Rows with one shared CDR3 protein collapse into an entry with the most common genes and DNA. TCRdb's processing, not the authors' own work, is the source of the V and J calls. The sample data list some 400,000 distinct CDR3 sequences, and about 15% of these were observed just once. The top ten hold over 15% of the sample.

V loses 3 bases, J loses 4 bases, and the germline ends lie 15 bases apart. The cysteine opens and the phenylalanine closes a CDR3 of 16 amino acids. Only the CDR3 region is kept as DNA, spanning 48 bases read in frame from base 1. The germline V gene encodes CDR1 SEHNR and CDR2 FQNEAQ (reference sequence). Many counts were recorded for this clonotype. Its antigen is currently not known. Base qualities are not provided; no much larger clone lies one nucleotide away. This same sample was also part of a study on T cells in Graves' hyperthyroidism and ophthalmopathy. As noted in the second study: A patient counted as having stable Graves' hyperthyroidism if no progression to ophthalmopathy occurred over 18 months of follow-up. Hyperthyroidism patients were aged 18 to 65 years and newly diagnosed, with disease duration of less than 2 months. Patients with uncontrolled infections, other autoimmune diseases, pregnancy or lactation were excluded. Clinical symptoms, serum thyroxine and TRAb, thyroid ultrasound, and orbital computed tomography formed the basis for the diagnoses. The first round of RT-PCR for the TCR CDR3 was performed with the HTBI primer set and the Qiagen OneStep RT-PCR kit. Most expanded thyroid clonotypes (frequency above 0.001) were also found in blood, which suggests that blood repertoires may mirror thyroid immune responses. In cross-validation, a model built on a 13 V-J signature told ophthalmopathy apart from stable hyperthyroidism with under 90% sensitivity and roughly 81% specificity, and in testing the same model reached 80%/75%. During validation, the model predicted progression to ophthalmopathy a median of around six months ahead of onset, with roughly 65% sensitivity and about 75% specificity. A discovery cohort of fewer than 110 patients, 43 with Graves' ophthalmopathy and about 58 with stable Graves' hyperthyroidism, was used to find distinguishing TCR V-J signatures. An independent validation cohort of 18 to 20 hyperthyroidism patients and more than 15 patients who later progressed to ophthalmopathy tested prospective prediction of ophthalmopathy. The 100 or so discovery patients were divided at random into training and test sets in a 7:3 ratio. The study also compared thyroid tissue and blood T-cell repertoires from roughly six Graves' hyperthyroidism patients. Following sampling, methimazole starting at 30 mg daily was given to hyperthyroidism patients, and high-dose intravenous methylprednisolone was given to ophthalmopathy patients. The libraries were constructed in a second round of multiplex PCR and then size-selected and purified. The libraries were sequenced on an Illumina HiSeq2000 using paired-end 100 bp reads. Raw data were processed with SOAPnuke, discarding reads with adapters, uncalled bases, mean Phred below 15, or no exact constant-primer or identifier match. COPE v1.2.5 was used to merge the high-quality paired reads, and each unique nucleotide sequence was defined as a clonotype. Clonotypes were aligned to IMGT TRBV, TRBD and TRBJ reference segments using MiTCR v1.1. Only V-J combinations with frequency above 0.0001, covering 99.2% of repertoires, were analysed. The TCS score was defined as the ratio of F50 (clonal expansion) to E x V (chaos), calculated using BLOSUM62-based TCRdist between CDR3 peptides within each V-J. Welch's t-statistics and random forest reduced fewer than 550 V-J features to 10 to 15, which were used in a naive Bayes classifier (R e1071). Sample size was not statistically predetermined, and blinding of investigators to group allocation was not performed. TCR Vbeta CDR3 sequencing of roughly 140 peripheral blood samples (43 ophthalmopathy, about 75 hyperthyroidism and approximately 17 progressor patients) is reported in the paper.

Rearrangement joined TRBV7-9 to TRBJ2-2; a weak D assignment points to TRBD2 (5 bases agree). The sequences come from peripheral blood mononuclear cells (PBMCs), collected at new diagnosis, from a patient treated with antithyroid drugs. This TCR was recovered from a woman under 40 with Graves disease. Donor details come from another sample of the same person, matched by shared clones. The nucleotides are TGTGCCAGCAGCTTCCCACCGGGAAAACGCACCGGGGAGCTGTTTTTT. This encodes CASSFPPGKRTGELFF. Where the CDR3 stops, the reference TRBV7-9 and TRBJ2-2 genes take over; the full variable domain is DTGVSQNPRHKITKRGQNVTFRCDPISEHNRLYWYRQTLGQGPEFLTYFQNEAQLEKSRLLSDRFSAERPKGSFSTLEIQRTEQGDSAMYLCASSFPPGKRTGELFFGEGSRLTVL.